This TCR beta chain was recorded in a study of shared clonotypes between healthy human individuals. The ends were cut back, 0 bases at V and 1 base at J, with 9 bases in the middle. Germline-derived CDR1 and CDR2 are KGHSH and LQKENI. The CDR3 contains 15 residues. Sequencing used immunoSEQ multiplex PCR; TCRdb keeps in-frame clones, though not all of them. The repertoire holds millions of clones, with approximately 94% as singletons. On this clone: Its matching antigen is unknown.

Study-wide results and caveats: Several donors shared approximately 5% of their naive CD4 clonotypes.

The sequenced sample was naive CD4+ T cells sorted from blood. This sample's subset: CD45RA+ positively selected. The V call is TRBV18, the J call TRBJ2-5; unclear D gene. The receptor was derived from a man aged 18 to 29 in good health. The CDR3 here is CASSPPRHTQETQYF. For the CDR3, the DNA is TGTGCCAGCTCACCACCGAGGCATACCCAAGAGACCCAGTACTTC.